This TCR beta chain was identified during a study of T cell clones after liver transplantation. Study as a whole: As an antigen-independent comparator, third-party-reactive TCRbeta sequences came from pre-transplant mixed lymphocyte reactions. Until 12-24 months post-transplant, subjects got standard immunosuppression and no induction. Study-wide results and limits: Conclusions were preliminary, with small, heterogeneous patient groups.

CD3+CD4+ and CD3+CD8+ cells were FACS-sorted from thawed unstimulated PBMCs. A note on this clone: Antigen: not known.

The germline gives CDR1 MNHEY, CDR2 SMNVEV (reference sequence). V was cut by 2 bases and J by 0 bases, with 14 bases left in between. The CDR3 runs to 17 residues. The table came from immunoSEQ multiplex PCR; TCRdb's copy has only in-frame clones and leaves some out. The sample holds over 8,500 clones, about 76% seen once. The rearrangement uses TRBV27 and TRBJ2-1; D uncertain. The origin of this receptor is a human patient who received a liver transplant. Some T cells could come from the graft donor. The input for sequencing was CD4+ T cells from blood, taken 32 months after liver transplant. The CDR3 DNA follows: TGTGCCAGCAGTTTAGGTCCGGCCACTTTCTCCTACAATGAGCAGTTCTTC. Translated, it gives CASSLGPATFSYNEQFF.